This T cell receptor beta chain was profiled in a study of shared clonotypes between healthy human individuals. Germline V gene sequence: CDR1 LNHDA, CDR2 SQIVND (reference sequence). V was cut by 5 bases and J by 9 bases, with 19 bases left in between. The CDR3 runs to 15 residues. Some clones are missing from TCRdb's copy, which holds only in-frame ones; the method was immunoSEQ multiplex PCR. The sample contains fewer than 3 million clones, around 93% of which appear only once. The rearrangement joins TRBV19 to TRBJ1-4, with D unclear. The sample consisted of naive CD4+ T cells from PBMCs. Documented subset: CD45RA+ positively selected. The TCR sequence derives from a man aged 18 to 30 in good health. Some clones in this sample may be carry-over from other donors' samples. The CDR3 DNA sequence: TGTGCCAGTAGTCCAAATCCAGGTAGCCTGAAAAAACTGTTTTTT. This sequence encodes CASSPNPGSLKKLFF. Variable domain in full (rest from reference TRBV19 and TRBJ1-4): DGGITQSPKYLFRKEGQNVTLSCEQNLNHDAMYWYRQDPGQGLRLIYYSQIVNDFQKGDIAEGYSVSREKKESFPLTVTSAQKNPTAFYLCASSPNPGSLKKLFFGSGTQLSVL.